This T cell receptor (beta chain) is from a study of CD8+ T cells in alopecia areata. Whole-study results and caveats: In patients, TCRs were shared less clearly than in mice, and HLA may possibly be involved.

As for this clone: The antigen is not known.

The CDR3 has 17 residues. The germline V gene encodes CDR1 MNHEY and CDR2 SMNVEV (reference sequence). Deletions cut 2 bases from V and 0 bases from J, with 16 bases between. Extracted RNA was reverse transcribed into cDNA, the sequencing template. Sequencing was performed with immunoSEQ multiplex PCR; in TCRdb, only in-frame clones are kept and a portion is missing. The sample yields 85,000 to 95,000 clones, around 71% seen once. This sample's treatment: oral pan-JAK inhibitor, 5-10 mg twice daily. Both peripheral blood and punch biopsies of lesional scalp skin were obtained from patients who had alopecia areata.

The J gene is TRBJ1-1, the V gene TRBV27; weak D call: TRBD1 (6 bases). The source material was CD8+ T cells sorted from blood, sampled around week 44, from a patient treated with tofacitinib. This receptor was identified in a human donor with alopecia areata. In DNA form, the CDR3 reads TGTGCCAGCAGTTTAAAATCCCGACAGGTCATGAACACTGAAGCTTTCTTT. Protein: CASSLKSRQVMNTEAFF.